The clone carrying this T cell receptor (beta chain) was recorded once. Its target is not known. The data derive from a study of T cell responses to AZD1222 COVID-19 vaccine. Using immunoSEQ multiplex PCR, the repertoire was profiled, and TCRdb retains in-frame clones only, with some absent. Of around 120,000 clones detected, about 85% appear once; the ten largest clones hold over 5.5%. The germline CDR1 and CDR2 sequences are SGHNT and YYREEE (reference sequence). With 1 base removed from V and 2 bases from J, the gap between germline ends came to 9 bases. This CDR3 is built from 15 residues. Study outcomes and limitations: Most donors were white British and more were female, and clonal diversity was possibly underestimated. Dominant CD4 TCR responses targeted spike regions 160-218 and 743-854. Nearly half of spike-specific TCRs reportedly go after variant regions that carry no mutations. Spike-specific TCR depth and breadth grew after two AZD1222 doses.

V usage is TRBV5-4 and J usage is TRBJ1-4; tentatively, D is TRBD1 (5 bases). Material: peripheral blood, obtained on day 0 of AZD1222 vaccination. The sequence derives from an adult in good health. The chain's CDR3 is CASSLSGATNEKLFF. CDR3 coding DNA: TGTGCCAGCAGCTTGAGTGGGGCTACTAATGAAAAACTGTTTTTT.